A selection of T cell receptor beta chains follows, all from one sample in a study of shared clonotypes between healthy human individuals. TCRdb's table, derived via immunoSEQ multiplex PCR, lists solely in-frame clones and lacks some. The sample shows around 2,100,000 clones, less than 95% of them seen only once. What was sequenced was naive CD8+ T cells sorted from blood. Every receptor here comes from a young man in good health. The CDR3 runs from the conserved cysteine through the conserved F or W. The D gene is left open where the match is weak.

d_call j_call v_call cdr3_aa
TRBD1 TRBJ1-6 TRBV6-6 CASRDRGLPDSPLHF
. TRBJ1-6 TRBV7-2 CASSLGNLSPLHF
. TRBJ1-1 TRBV28 CASSLTGSGTEAFF
. TRBJ2-3 TRBV29-1 CSVEDRGGVGDTQYF
. TRBJ1-1 TRBV5-1 CASSPPGNTEAFF
TRBD1 TRBJ2-1 TRBV4-2 CASSPGTEVFNEQFF
TRBD1 TRBJ2-7 TRBV18 CASSLRDRPYEQYF
TRBD1 TRBJ2-3 TRBV30 CAWSAGGASTDTQYF
. TRBJ1-4 TRBV19 CASTRTDANEKLFF
. TRBJ2-5 TRBV6-5 CASSYGYETQYF
. TRBJ2-3 TRBV6-5 CASSKGLRDTQYF
. TRBJ2-3 TRBV27 CASSLAGDTQYF
TRBD1 TRBJ1-1 TRBV30 CAGIGTGRTEAFF
TRBD2 TRBJ2-3 TRBV7-9 CASTRLAGGSTDTQYF
TRBD2 TRBJ2-7 TRBV30 CAWSGSGRDYEQYF
. TRBJ2-4 TRBV6-6 CASSYGGTPRDIQYF
. TRBJ2-7 TRBV6-1 CASSAGTSYEQYF
. TRBJ2-2 TRBV21-1 CASSKRRGLAGVSNTGELFF
. TRBJ1-4 TRBV30 CAWSVGTGKLFF
. TRBJ1-2 TRBV9 CASSVDSEENYGYTF
. TRBJ1-5 TRBV7-8 CASTRDEYQPQHF
. TRBJ2-2 TRBV9 CASSEQGEIADTGELFF
TRBD2 TRBJ2-7 TRBV15 CATSRESVLAGADEQYF
. TRBJ1-6 TRBV6-5 CASSPGLDYNSPLHF
. TRBJ2-3 TRBV30 CAWRGPSVRDTQYF
. TRBJ2-1 TRBV27 CASSDQGGPYNEQFF
TRBD1 TRBJ2-7 TRBV4-1 CASSFRDRGYEQYF
. TRBJ2-3 TRBV11-3 CASSRRDTDTQYF
. TRBJ2-1 TRBV15 CATSSGPYNEQFF
. TRBJ2-3 TRBV19 CASSTRHTSTDTQYF
TRBD1 TRBJ2-7 TRBV6-5 CASSYSKGAFYEQYF
TRBD2 TRBJ2-3 TRBV10-1 CASSDRGLAGVGTDTQYF
TRBD2 TRBJ2-7 TRBV27 CASSLSHRLAGVDEQYF
. TRBJ2-7 TRBV2 CASSVDSYEQYF
. TRBJ2-7 TRBV29-1 CSVEGPRGGAEYEQYF
. TRBJ2-7 TRBV4-1 CASSHPDSPRQYF
. TRBJ2-7 TRBV28 CASSLGNYEQYF
. TRBJ2-7 TRBV5-1 CASSSSPGLWFYEQYF
TRBD1 TRBJ2-5 TRBV2 CASGGQGEETQYF
. TRBJ1-6 TRBV28 CASSTRGRNSPLHF
. TRBJ2-7 TRBV13 CASSSLKGGIYYEQYF
. TRBJ1-1 TRBV27 CASSHRVGSNTEAFF
. TRBJ2-7 TRBV4-1 CASSPRELTYEQYF
. TRBJ2-7 TRBV5-5 CASSYQTGTSSYEQYF
. TRBJ2-7 TRBV20-1 CSAGGYEQYF
. TRBJ1-1 TRBV5-1 CASSQRDGQNTEAFF
. TRBJ1-1 TRBV9 CASSVAGVGTEAFF